A single sample gave rise to the 17 T cell receptor beta chains below, sequenced in a study of metastatic and nonmetastatic thyroid tumors. From the PCR reads, TCRdb re-called clones with MiXCR. The sample carries about 93,000 clones, 12% recorded once. Thyroid surgery was preceded by no treatment in any patient. Specimen: blood. Source of these receptors: a female donor with papillary thyroid cancer or a benign thyroid nodule (not recorded which). Some clones in this sample may be carry-over from other donors' samples.

This clone came up many times. This sequence joins TRBV3-1 and TRBJ1-2; perhaps TRBD1 as D (5 bases). Trimming removed 1 base from V and 3 bases from J, with 15 bases in between. The CDR3 is made up of 16 amino acids. From germline, CDR1 is LGHDT and CDR2 YNNKEL (reference sequence). The CDR3 is CASSQGSGGGDYGYTF. As DNA, the CDR3 is TGTGCCAGCAGCCAAGGATCGGGGGGAGGTGACTATGGCTACACCTTC.

A word on this clone: A much larger clone lies a single base off, so this may be a read error. The V gene is TRBV5-1, the J gene TRBJ2-5, with D perhaps matching TRBD2 (6 bases). Germline V gene data show CDR1 as SGHRS and CDR2 as YFSETQ. This CDR3 has 12 amino acids. This chain's CDR3 is CASSWDLETKYF. Here the CDR3 DNA reads TGCGCCAGCAGCTGGGACTTGGAGACCAAGTACTTC.

This clone was recorded at least ten times. The J gene is TRBJ2-7, the V gene TRBV12-3 or TRBV12-4; 7 bases fit TRBD1. CDR3 length equals 15 residues. V lost 0 bases to trimming and J lost 3 bases; unmatched junction nucleotides: 5. CDR3 in amino acids: CASSLATGIRYEQYF. Written as DNA, the CDR3 is TGTGCCAGCAGTTTAGCGACAGGGATCCGCTACGAGCAGTACTTC.

This clone was counted many times. The J gene is TRBJ1-4, the V gene TRBV5-8; D remains unclear. The CDR3 has 16 amino acids. Looked up from germline, CDR1 is SGHTS and CDR2 is YDEGEE. Trimming left V 0 bases short and J 0 bases short, with 9 bases between. CDR3 sequence reads: CASSLGAQSTNEKLFF. CDR3 DNA: TGTGCCAGCAGCTTGGGGGCACAATCAACTAATGAAAAACTGTTTTTT.

Worth noting for this clone: At one of its ends the junction is not consistent with the germline gene, which may arise from a read error. CDR3: CANSDYSQTGAYEQYF. The CDR3, as DNA: TGTGCCAACAGTGATTACAGTCAGACAGGGGCGTACGAGCAGTACTTC. V gene TRBV24-1 combines with J gene TRBJ2-7, with 8 bases fitting TRBD1. The CDR3 extends over 16 amino acids. Germline CDR1 and CDR2: KGHDR and SFDVKD.

This clone was found many times. The chain combines TRBV19 with TRBJ2-7, with TRBD2 identical over 8 bases. After removal of 9 bases from V and 5 bases from J, the junction contained 15 bases not matched to a gene. Germline V lookup: CDR1 LNHDA, CDR2 SQIVND (reference sequence). The CDR3 length is 15 residues. CDR3 amino acids: CASSGLARPRNEQYF. CDR3 bases: TGTGCCAGCAGTGGACTAGCTAGACCCCGGAACGAGCAGTACTTC. Drawing the rest from reference TRBV19 and TRBJ2-7, the complete variable domain is DGGITQSPKYLFRKEGQNVTLSCEQNLNHDAMYWYRQDPGQGLRLIYYSQIVNDFQKGDIAEGYSVSREKKESFPLTVTSAQKNPTAFYLCASSGLARPRNEQYFGPGTRLTVT.

Ten or more counts support this clone. The chain links TRBV4-3 to TRBJ2-2; TRBD2 is a possible D gene (6 bases). Trimming stripped 3 bases from V and 5 bases from J, with 16 bases between. The germline CDR1 and CDR2 sequences are LGHNA and YSLEER. The CDR3 is 16 residues long. As DNA, the CDR3 is TGCGCCAGCAGCCATGGAAGCGGGTTTCAGACCGGGGAGCTGTTTTTT. It is translated as CASSHGSGFQTGELFF.

This clone was detected ten times or more. The chain employs TRBV25-1 and TRBJ1-2; the D gene is possibly TRBD1 (5 bases). Germline assignment: CDR1 MGHDK and CDR2 SYGVNS. The germline V and J ends were trimmed by 3 bases and 1 base, with 12 bases remaining between them. The CDR3 consists of 15 residues. CDR3 in DNA: TGTGCCAGCAGTGAGGGTCAGGGTGTTAACTATGGCTACACCTTC. Translating gives CASSEGQGVNYGYTF.

This clone was recorded at least ten times. CDR3 protein: CASRGTGVLRYEQYF. Written as DNA, the CDR3 is TGTGCCAGCAGAGGCACAGGAGTCCTAAGGTACGAGCAGTACTTC. V usage is TRBV6-1 and J usage is TRBJ2-7; D possibly corresponds to TRBD1 (5 bases). This CDR3 region has 15 residues. The germline V gene encodes CDR1 MNHNS and CDR2 SASEGT. Trimming cost V 6 bases and J 4 bases, with 19 bases left between them.

This clone was seen at least ten times. The chain combines TRBV20-1 with TRBJ1-1; no definite D call. Germline V gene sequence: CDR1 DFQATT, CDR2 SNEGSKA (reference sequence). The length of the CDR3 is 13 residues. The V end lost 0 bases, the J end lost 7 bases, and 12 bases lay between the germline ends. CDR3 bases: TGCAGTGCTAGAGATGGTTCCCTCGGTGAAGCTTTCTTT. Translated, it gives CSARDGSLGEAFF.

This clone is a singleton in its sample. Other nucleotide sequences in the sample specify the same CDR3. This chain joins TRBV30 and TRBJ1-1, with D possibly being TRBD1 (5 bases). The ends were cut back, 7 bases at V and 0 bases at J, with 18 bases in the middle. This CDR3 region has 15 residues. Germline CDR1 is GTSNPN and CDR2 is SVGIG (reference sequence). The DNA of the CDR3 is TGTGCCTCTACGACCCAGGGACGCGTGAACACTGAAGCTTTCTTT. Protein: CASTTQGRVNTEAFF.

This clone was detected many times. The J gene is TRBJ2-7, the V gene TRBV18; 14 nucleotides match TRBD2. Germline CDR1 KGHSH, CDR2 LQKENI. The ends lost 6 bases at V and 3 bases at J; junction bases unmatched: 4. The CDR3 runs to 15 residues. DNA for the CDR3: TGTGCCAGCTCGGGACTAGCGGGAGATTACTACGAGCAGTACTTC. Protein sequence: CASSGLAGDYYEQYF.

This clone has a count of ten or more. The chain carries TRBV29-1 and TRBJ1-2, with 8 bases identical to TRBD1. Looked up from germline, CDR1 is SQVTM and CDR2 is ANQGSEA. J lost 6 bases, V lost 6 bases, and 3 bases had no gene match. The CDR3 runs 11 residues. The CDR3 DNA reads TGCAGCGTCGGACAGGGCCATGGCTACACCTTC. Its translation: CSVGQGHGYTF.

This chain joins TRBV15 and TRBJ2-7; the match to TRBD1 covers 7 bases. CDR3 length equals 14 residues. Looked up from germline, CDR1 is LNHNV and CDR2 is YYDKDF (reference sequence). Unmatched junction bases numbered 4, after V lost 0 bases and J lost 5 bases. The CDR3 here is CATSRELGGHEQYF. CDR3 nucleotides: TGTGCCACCAGCAGAGAGTTAGGGGGCCACGAGCAGTACTTC.

This clone was counted at least ten times. The chain couples TRBV20-1 to TRBJ2-3; 9 bases map to TRBD1. The junction had 9 bases not matched to a gene; V was cut back by 5 bases and J by 9 bases. This CDR3 spans 13 amino acids. Germline values: CDR1 DFQATT, CDR2 SNEGSKA (reference sequence). The CDR3 loop is CSAPQGGTGTQYF. CDR3 nucleotides: TGCAGTGCTCCCCAAGGTGGGACAGGGACGCAGTATTTT.

The sample holds many counts of this clone. The rearrangement joins TRBV7-9 to TRBJ2-5, with D unclear. Germline V gives CDR1 SEHNR, CDR2 FQNEAQ (reference sequence). The CDR3 sequence is 13 residues long. V dropped 3 bases and J dropped 2 bases, with 7 bases sitting between them. CDR3 residues: CASSLDAQETQYF. The DNA of the CDR3 is TGTGCCAGCAGCTTGGATGCGCAAGAGACCCAGTACTTC.

Many counts were recorded for this clone. V usage is TRBV28 and J usage is TRBJ1-3; D possibly corresponds to TRBD1 (6 bases). The V gene's germline CDR1 is MDHEN and CDR2 SYDVKM. Deletions cut 6 bases from V and 0 bases from J, with 15 bases between. The CDR3 runs 16 residues. The DNA for the CDR3 is TGTGCCAGCAGGATCCCAGGGGATCTCTCTGGAAACACCATATATTTT. Translation gives CASRIPGDLSGNTIYF.